The 9 T cell receptor beta chains below all came from one sample that was sequenced in a study of cytomegalovirus exposure and HLA in healthy donors (dated by TCRdb to about 2017). Library preparation was by the immunoSEQ multiplex PCR assay. For the multiplex PCR, a mixture combining 60 forward primers for TCR Vbeta segments and 13 reverse primers for TCR Jbeta segments was used. This immuneACCESS table, as held by TCRdb, lists in-frame sequences with V and J called but not all clones. Of the missing ones, under half trace to an unresolved V gene in checked studies; the others have no known cause. The sample data list around 200,000 clones, and around four fifths of these were observed just once. The top ten constitute roughly 10% of the sample. The source material was PBMCs. These receptors came from a woman aged 50 to 60 in good health and CMV-seropositive.

V usage is TRBV28 and J usage is TRBJ1-1; 10 bases match TRBD1. V lost 7 bases, J lost 7 bases, and 21 bases stayed unmatched. The CDR3 runs to 18 residues. Germline V gene lookup returns CDR1 MDHEN and CDR2 SYDVKM. The CDR3 is CASTVFLRDDRGHDEAFF. CDR3 coding DNA: TGTGCCAGCACAGTTTTCCTCCGGGACGACAGGGGGCATGATGAAGCTTTCTTT.

The V call is TRBV28, the J call TRBJ2-7, with 8 bases identical to TRBD2. Looked up from germline, CDR1 is MDHEN and CDR2 is SYDVKM. The J segment lost 2 bases and the V segment lost 6 bases, leaving 9 bases of the junction unmatched. This CDR3 comprises 15 residues. The CDR3 region has the DNA TGTGCCAGCAGGGCCCGGGAGGGGGGGACCTACGAGCAGTACTTC. Translated, it gives CASRAREGGTYEQYF.

The chain employs TRBV29-1 and TRBJ2-5; D might be TRBD1 (6 bases). The assigned J gene may be wrong: the sequence end matches TRBJ2-7 better. CDR3 size: 13 residues. CDR1 is SQVTM and CDR2 is ANQGSEA in the germline V gene. The CDR3 region is CSVVTGDTYEQYF. CDR3 in DNA: TGCAGCGTTGTGACAGGAGATACCTACGAGCAGTACTTC.

The V and J genes are TRBV30 and TRBJ1-3; D unclear. The CDR3 has 11 amino acids. Germline CDR1 and CDR2: GTSNPN and SVGIG (reference sequence). The V end lost 3 bases, the J end lost 5 bases, and 5 bases lay between the germline ends. The CDR3 DNA follows: TGTGCCTGGAGCCGTAGAAACACCATATATTTT. Translated, it gives CAWSRRNTIYF.

Only a few counts were recorded for this clone. V and J are TRBV19 and TRBJ1-1; the D gene is possibly TRBD1 (5 bases). The CDR3 contains 15 residues. Germline V gene lookup returns CDR1 LNHDA and CDR2 SQIVND (reference sequence). V lost 8 bases to trimming and J lost 0 bases, with 16 bases between them. CDR3 amino acids: CASQEGAGLNTEAFF. CDR3 sequence (DNA): TGTGCCAGTCAAGAAGGGGCAGGGCTGAACACTGAAGCTTTCTTT.

This sequence joins TRBV28 and TRBJ1-2, with 7 bases that match TRBD1. The CDR3 spans 13 residues. Per the germline V gene, CDR1 is MDHEN and CDR2 is SYDVKM. Trimming cost V 7 bases and J 6 bases; bases outside gene matches: 8. The CDR3 region has the DNA TGTGCCAGCACCGTAGACAGGGCTGATGGCTACACCTTC. Its translation: CASTVDRADGYTF.

A note on this clone: Additional DNA sequences in this sample encode the identical CDR3. The chain combines TRBV4-1 with TRBJ2-7, with 8 bases lining up with TRBD1. This CDR3 has 15 residues. The V segment lost 0 bases and the J segment 2 bases; nucleotides outside the gene matches: 3. The germline gives CDR1 MGHRA, CDR2 YSYEKL. This CDR3 is CASSQDPQGAYEQYF. In nucleotides, the CDR3 is TGCGCCAGCAGCCAAGACCCACAGGGGGCCTACGAGCAGTACTTC.

The rearrangement uses TRBV6-5 and TRBJ1-2; D uncertain. The CDR3 length is 14 residues. Trimming took 1 base from V and 2 from J, leaving 8 bases between them. The V gene's germline CDR1 is MNHEY and CDR2 SVGAGI. This chain's CDR3 is CASSYLNANYGYTF. The CDR3 nucleotides are TGTGCCAGCAGTTACTTGAACGCGAACTATGGCTACACCTTC.

The V call is TRBV6-6, the J call TRBJ2-3, with D possibly being TRBD2 (5 bases). V was cut by 10 bases and J by 6 bases, with 23 bases left in between. CDR1 MNHNY and CDR2 SVGAGI come from the germline V gene (reference sequence). The CDR3 sequence is 15 residues long. CDR3 nucleotides: TGTGCCATGCATTCTAGGGCGGGCTTGGGCGATACGCAGTATTTT. Its translation is CAMHSRAGLGDTQYF.